Only a few counts were recorded for the clone carrying this T cell receptor beta chain. No antigen is known for it. The data were obtained in a study of T-cell memory formation after mild COVID-19. Study background: TCR clusters were mostly donor specific. Points from the study as a whole: Several responding clones turned up in pre-infection memory, indicating that cross-reactive memory may have taken part. Contracting CD4+ clones lay largely in CM and EM, with CD8+ ones residing in EMRA.

Between the trimmed V and J ends, which lost 0 bases and 1 base, there was a span of 17 bases. Looked up from germline, CDR1 is SGHVS and CDR2 is FNYEAQ. The CDR3 is made up of 18 amino acids. It was 5'RACE with constant-segment primers that produced the TCR alpha and TCR beta cDNA libraries, which carried sample barcodes and UMIs. TCRdb fed the 5' RACE reads into MiXCR, producing one record per CDR3 protein. The table includes 360,000 or so distinct CDR3 sequences, around 28% detected once. The V call is TRBV7-6, the J call TRBJ2-3, with D maybe TRBD2 (5 bases). The sequenced sample consisted of PBMCs or a T cell subset sorted from them (not recorded which). The clonotype comes from an adult woman who had mild COVID-19 (a few samples of this study predate the infection). Cell type and time point are not known. The CDR3 is CASSLAPLSATGTDTQYF. The CDR3 nucleotides are TGTGCCAGCAGCTTAGCGCCCCTTAGCGCCACGGGCACAGATACGCAGTATTTT.